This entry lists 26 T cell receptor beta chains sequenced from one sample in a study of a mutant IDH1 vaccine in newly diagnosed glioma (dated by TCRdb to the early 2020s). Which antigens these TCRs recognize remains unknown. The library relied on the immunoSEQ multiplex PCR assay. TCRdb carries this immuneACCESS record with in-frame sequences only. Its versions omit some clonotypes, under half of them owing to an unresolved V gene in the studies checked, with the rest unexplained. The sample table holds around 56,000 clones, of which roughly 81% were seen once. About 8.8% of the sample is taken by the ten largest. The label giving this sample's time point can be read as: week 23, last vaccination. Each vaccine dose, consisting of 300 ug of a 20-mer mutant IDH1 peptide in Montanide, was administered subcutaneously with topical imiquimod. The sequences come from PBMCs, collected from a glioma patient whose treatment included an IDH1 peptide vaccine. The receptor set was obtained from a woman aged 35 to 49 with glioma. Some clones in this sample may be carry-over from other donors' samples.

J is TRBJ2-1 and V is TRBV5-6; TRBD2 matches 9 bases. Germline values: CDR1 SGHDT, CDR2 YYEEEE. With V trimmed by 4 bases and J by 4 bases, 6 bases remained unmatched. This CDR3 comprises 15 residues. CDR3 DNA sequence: TGTGCCAGCAGCCTCGGGACTAGCAGATACAATGAGCAGTTCTTC. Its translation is CASSLGTSRYNEQFF.

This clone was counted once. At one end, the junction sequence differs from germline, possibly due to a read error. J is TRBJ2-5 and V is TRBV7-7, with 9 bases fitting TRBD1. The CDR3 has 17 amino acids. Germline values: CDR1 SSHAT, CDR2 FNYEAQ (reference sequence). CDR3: CASSLAPGTGIGETQYF. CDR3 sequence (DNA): TGTGCTAGCAGCTTAGCGCCGGGGACAGGGATCGGAGAGACCCAGTACTTC.

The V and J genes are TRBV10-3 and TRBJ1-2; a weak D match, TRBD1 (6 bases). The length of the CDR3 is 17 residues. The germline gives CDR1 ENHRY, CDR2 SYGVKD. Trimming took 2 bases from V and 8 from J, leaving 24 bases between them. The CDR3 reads CAISEPGQTLETKGYTF. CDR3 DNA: TGTGCCATCAGTGAGCCCGGACAGACACTAGAAACTAAAGGCTACACCTTC.

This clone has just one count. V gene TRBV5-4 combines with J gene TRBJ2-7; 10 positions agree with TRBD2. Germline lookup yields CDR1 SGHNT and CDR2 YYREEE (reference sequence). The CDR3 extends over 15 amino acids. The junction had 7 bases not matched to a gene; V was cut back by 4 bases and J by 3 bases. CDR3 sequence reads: CASSQRLAGNYEQYF. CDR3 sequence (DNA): TGTGCCAGCAGCCAGAGACTAGCGGGTAACTACGAGCAGTACTTC.

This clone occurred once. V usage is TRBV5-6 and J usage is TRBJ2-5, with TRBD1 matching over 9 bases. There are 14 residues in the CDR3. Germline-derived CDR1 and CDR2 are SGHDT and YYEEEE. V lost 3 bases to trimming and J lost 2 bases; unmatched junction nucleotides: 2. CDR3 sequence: CASSSTGGQETQYF. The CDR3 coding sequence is TGTGCCAGCAGCTCGACAGGGGGGCAAGAGACCCAGTACTTC.

The CDR3 bases are TGTGCCACCGCCCGACTTGACGAGCAGTACTTC. Encoded protein: CATARLDEQYF. The chain recombines TRBV6-5 with TRBJ2-7; D unresolved. Per the germline V gene, CDR1 is MNHEY and CDR2 is SVGAGI. V dropped 10 bases and J dropped 5 bases, with 12 bases sitting between them. This CDR3 has 11 residues.

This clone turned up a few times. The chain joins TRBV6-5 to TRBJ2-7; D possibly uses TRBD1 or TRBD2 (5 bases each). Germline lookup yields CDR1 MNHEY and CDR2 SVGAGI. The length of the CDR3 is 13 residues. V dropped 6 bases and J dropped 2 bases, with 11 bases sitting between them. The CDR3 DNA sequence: TGTGCCAGCAGCGCCCGGGACGCCTACGAGCAGTACTTC. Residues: CASSARDAYEQYF.

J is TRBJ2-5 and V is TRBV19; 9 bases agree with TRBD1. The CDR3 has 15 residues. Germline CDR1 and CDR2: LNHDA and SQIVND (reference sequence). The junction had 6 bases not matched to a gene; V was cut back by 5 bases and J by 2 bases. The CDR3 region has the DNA TGTGCCAGTAGTGTGACAGGGGGTCGACAAGAGACCCAGTACTTC. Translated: CASSVTGGRQETQYF. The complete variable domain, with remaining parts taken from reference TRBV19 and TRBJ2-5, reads DGGITQSPKYLFRKEGQNVTLSCEQNLNHDAMYWYRQDPGQGLRLIYYSQIVNDFQKGDIAEGYSVSREKKESFPLTVTSAQKNPTAFYLCASSVTGGRQETQYFGPGTRLLVL.

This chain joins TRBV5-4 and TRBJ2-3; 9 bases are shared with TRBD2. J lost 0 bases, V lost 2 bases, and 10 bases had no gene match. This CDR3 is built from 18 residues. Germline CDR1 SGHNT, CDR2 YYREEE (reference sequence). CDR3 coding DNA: TGTGCCAGCAGCTTCCCGCGCGGGGGGGGAATTAGCACAGATACGCAGTATTTT. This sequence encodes CASSFPRGGGISTDTQYF.

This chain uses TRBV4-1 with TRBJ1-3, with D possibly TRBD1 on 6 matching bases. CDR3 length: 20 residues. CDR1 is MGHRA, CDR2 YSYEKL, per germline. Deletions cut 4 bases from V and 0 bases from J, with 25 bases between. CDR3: CASSPRAITGLTSSGNTIYF. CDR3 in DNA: TGCGCCAGCAGCCCCCGGGCTATCACAGGGTTAACTAGCTCTGGAAACACCATATATTTT.

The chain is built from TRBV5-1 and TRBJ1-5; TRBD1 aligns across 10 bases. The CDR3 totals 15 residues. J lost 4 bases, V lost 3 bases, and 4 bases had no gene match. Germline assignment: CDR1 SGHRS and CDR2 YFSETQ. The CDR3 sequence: CASSSGTGENQPQHF. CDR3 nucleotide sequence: TGCGCCAGCAGCTCCGGGACAGGGGAAAATCAGCCCCAGCATTTT.

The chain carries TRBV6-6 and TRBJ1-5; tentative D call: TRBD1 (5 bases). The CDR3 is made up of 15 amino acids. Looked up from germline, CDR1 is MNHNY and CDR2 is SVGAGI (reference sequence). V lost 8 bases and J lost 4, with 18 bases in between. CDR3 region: CASLTGGFGNQPQHF. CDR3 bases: TGTGCCAGCCTAACTGGGGGGTTCGGTAATCAGCCCCAGCATTTT.

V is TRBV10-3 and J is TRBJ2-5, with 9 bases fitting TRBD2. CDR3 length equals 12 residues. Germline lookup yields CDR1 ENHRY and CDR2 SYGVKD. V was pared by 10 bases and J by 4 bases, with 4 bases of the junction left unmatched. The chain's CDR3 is CANGTSIETQYF. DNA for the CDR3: TGTGCCAACGGGACTAGCATAGAGACCCAGTACTTC.

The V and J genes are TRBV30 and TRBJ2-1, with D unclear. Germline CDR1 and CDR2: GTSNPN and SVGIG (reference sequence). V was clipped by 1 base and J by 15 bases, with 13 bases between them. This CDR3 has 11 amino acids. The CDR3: CAWSGPRTPFF. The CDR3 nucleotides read TGTGCCTGGAGTGGACCCCGGACCCCGTTCTTC.

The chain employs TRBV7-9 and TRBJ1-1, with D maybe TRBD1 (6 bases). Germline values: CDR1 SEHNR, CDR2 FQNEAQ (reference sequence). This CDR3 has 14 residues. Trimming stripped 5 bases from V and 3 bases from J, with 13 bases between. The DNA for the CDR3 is TGTGCCAGCAGCCAACGACAGGCGGACACTGAAGCTTTCTTT. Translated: CASSQRQADTEAFF.

The CDR3 DNA follows: TGTGCCAGCAGCCTGATCTCAACGGCCCAGTACTTC. Protein product: CASSLISTAQYF. V gene TRBV7-9 combines with J gene TRBJ2-5; no definite D call. CDR3 length: 12 residues. Germline-derived CDR1 and CDR2 are SEHNR and FQNEAQ (reference sequence). Trimming took off 5 bases at V and 9 bases at J, with 13 bases between the two ends. The full variable domain, completed using reference TRBV7-9 and TRBJ2-5, is DTGVSQNPRHKITKRGQNVTFRCDPISEHNRLYWYRQTLGQGPEFLTYFQNEAQLEKSRLLSDRFSAERPKGSFSTLEIQRTEQGDSAMYLCASSLISTAQYFGPGTRLLVL.

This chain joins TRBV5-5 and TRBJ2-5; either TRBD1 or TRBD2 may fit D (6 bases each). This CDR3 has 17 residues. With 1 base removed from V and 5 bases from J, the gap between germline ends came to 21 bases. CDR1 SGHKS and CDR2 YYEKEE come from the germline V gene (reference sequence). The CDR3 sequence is CASSLKGGAPPGETQYF. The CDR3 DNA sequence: TGTGCCAGCAGCTTGAAGGGGGGAGCTCCACCGGGGGAGACCCAGTACTTC.

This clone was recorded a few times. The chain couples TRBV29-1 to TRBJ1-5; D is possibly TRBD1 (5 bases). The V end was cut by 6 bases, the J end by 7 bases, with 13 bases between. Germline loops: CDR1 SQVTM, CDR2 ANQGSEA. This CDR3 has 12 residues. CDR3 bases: TGCAGCGTCAGGGATCTCGGGCAGCCCCAGCATTTT. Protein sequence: CSVRDLGQPQHF. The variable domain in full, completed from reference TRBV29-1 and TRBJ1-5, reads SAVISQKPSRDICQRGTSLTIQCQVDSQVTMMFWYRQQPGQSLTLIATANQGSEATYESGFVIDKFPISRPNLTFSTLTVSNMSPEDSSIYLCSVRDLGQPQHFGDGTRLSIL.

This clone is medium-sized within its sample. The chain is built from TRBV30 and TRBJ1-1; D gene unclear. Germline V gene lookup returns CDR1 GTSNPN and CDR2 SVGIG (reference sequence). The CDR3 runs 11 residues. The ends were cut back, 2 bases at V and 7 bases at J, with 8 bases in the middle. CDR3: CAWSPRYEAFF. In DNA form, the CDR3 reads TGTGCCTGGAGTCCCAGATATGAAGCTTTCTTT.

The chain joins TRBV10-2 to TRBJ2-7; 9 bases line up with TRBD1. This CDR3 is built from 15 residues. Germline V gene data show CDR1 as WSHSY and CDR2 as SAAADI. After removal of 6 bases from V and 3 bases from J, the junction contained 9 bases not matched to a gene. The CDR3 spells CASRPGTGNFYEQYF. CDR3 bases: TGCGCCAGCAGGCCCGGGACAGGGAACTTCTACGAGCAGTACTTC.

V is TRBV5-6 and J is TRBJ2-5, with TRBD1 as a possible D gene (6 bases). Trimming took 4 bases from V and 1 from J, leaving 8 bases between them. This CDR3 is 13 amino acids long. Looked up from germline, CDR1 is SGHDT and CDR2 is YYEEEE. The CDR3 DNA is TGTGCCAGCAGCCAGGGGACCCAAGAGACCCAGTACTTC. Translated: CASSQGTQETQYF.

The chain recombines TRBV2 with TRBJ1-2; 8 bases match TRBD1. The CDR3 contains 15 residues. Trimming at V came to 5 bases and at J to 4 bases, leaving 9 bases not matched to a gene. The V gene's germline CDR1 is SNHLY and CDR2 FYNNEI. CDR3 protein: CASSRPGQATYGYTF. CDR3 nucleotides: TGTGCCAGCAGTAGACCGGGACAGGCCACCTATGGCTACACCTTC.

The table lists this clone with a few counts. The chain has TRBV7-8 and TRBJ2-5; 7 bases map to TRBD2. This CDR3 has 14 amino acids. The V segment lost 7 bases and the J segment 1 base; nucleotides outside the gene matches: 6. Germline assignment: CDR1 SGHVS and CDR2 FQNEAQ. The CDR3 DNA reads TGTGCCAGCATTAAAGCGGGGACCCAAGAGACCCAGTACTTC. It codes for CASIKAGTQETQYF.

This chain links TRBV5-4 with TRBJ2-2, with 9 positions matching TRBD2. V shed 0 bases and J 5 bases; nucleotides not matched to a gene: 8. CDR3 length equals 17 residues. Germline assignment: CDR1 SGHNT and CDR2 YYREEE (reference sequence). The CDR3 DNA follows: TGTGCCAGCAGCTTGGGCGGGGGGGCCCGTAGGACCGGGGAGCTGTTTTTT. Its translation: CASSLGGGARRTGELFF.

CDR3 coding DNA: TGTGCCAGCAGTGACGAGGGAGCGGGGAGACCCGACAATGAGCAGTTCTTC. This sequence encodes CASSDEGAGRPDNEQFF. The rearrangement joins TRBV6-4 to TRBJ2-1, with TRBD2 matching 7 bases. This CDR3 is 17 amino acids long. With V trimmed by 2 bases and J by 5 bases, 12 bases remained unmatched. The germline V gene encodes CDR1 MRHNA and CDR2 SNTAGT.

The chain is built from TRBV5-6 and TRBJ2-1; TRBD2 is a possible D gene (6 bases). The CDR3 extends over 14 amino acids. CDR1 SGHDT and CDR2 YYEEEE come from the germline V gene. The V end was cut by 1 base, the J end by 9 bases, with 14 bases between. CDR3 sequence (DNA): TGTGCCAGCAGCTTGACGACAAGGGAGGCTGAGCAGTTCTTC. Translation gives CASSLTTREAEQFF. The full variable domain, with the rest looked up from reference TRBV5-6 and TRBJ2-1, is DAGVTQSPTHLIKTRGQQVTLRCSPKSGHDTVSWYQQALGQGPQFIFQYYEEEERQRGNFPDRFSGHQFPNYSSELNVNALLLGDSALYLCASSLTTREAEQFFGPGTRLTVL.